This T cell receptor beta chain was sequenced for a study of blood T cell repertoires in COVID-19. Clinical history as reported by participants underpinned cohort assignment. Assay: immunoSEQ multiplex PCR; the TCRdb copy retains only in-frame clones and omits some. The sample contains around 280,000 clones, around 90% of which appear only once. The CDR3 is 13 residues long. Germline V CDR1 and CDR2: SGHVS, FNYEAQ. V lost 10 bases and J 2 bases, leaving 11 bases between the germline ends. The TCR comes from a woman aged 40 to 50 who had recovered from COVID-19. The rearrangement links TRBV7-6 to TRBJ2-2; weak D call: TRBD1 (6 bases). What was sequenced was PBMCs or T cells enriched from blood (not recorded which). The CDR3 nucleotides read TGTGCCACAACACAGGGAAACACCGGGGAGCTGTTTTTT. As protein: CATTQGNTGELFF.